The T cell receptor (beta chain) described here comes from a study of blood T cell repertoires in COVID-19. Turning to the study itself: Spain, Italy and the United States supplied samples that represented acute and convalescent COVID-19.

In the original processing: From reference gene primer amplification, estimates of nucleated cell counts were derived. TCRdb's table, derived via immunoSEQ multiplex PCR, lists solely in-frame clones and lacks some. V and J calls plus clone size are reproduced from that table; the DNA served to infer D and trimming. The sample includes roughly 230,000 clones, around 82% of them seen just once. Trimming removed 2 bases at V and 2 bases at J, with 12 bases between. The germline V gene has CDR1 LNHDA and CDR2 SQIVND (reference sequence). CDR3 length: 15 residues. This chain connects TRBV19 to TRBJ1-1; D gene unclear. The receptor was derived from a man aged 35 to 55 with active or convalescent COVID-19. Sequencing was performed on peripheral blood. CDR3 sequence reads: CASSIRVGRNTEAFF. The CDR3 region has the DNA TGTGCCAGTAGTATAAGGGTCGGGAGAAACACTGAAGCTTTCTTT. Full variable domain (outside the CDR3, taken from reference TRBV19 and TRBJ1-1): DGGITQSPKYLFRKEGQNVTLSCEQNLNHDAMYWYRQDPGQGLRLIYYSQIVNDFQKGDIAEGYSVSREKKESFPLTVTSAQKNPTAFYLCASSIRVGRNTEAFFGQGTRLTVV.